This entry lists 24 T cell receptor beta chains sequenced from one sample in a study of patients and donors after allogeneic stem cell transplantation. TCRdb itself ran the RT-PCR reads through MiXCR, one entry per CDR3 protein. Among about 200,000 distinct CDR3 sequences listed, roughly two fifths were seen once. Source material: blood, either unsorted or a sorted T cell fraction (not recorded which). The source of these receptors is a human donor who was either an allogeneic HSCT recipient or a stem cell or donor lymphocyte infusion donor (not recorded which). It is not recorded whose cells these are; they may come from a transplant donor.

The V and J genes are TRBV5-6 and TRBJ2-5; tentative D call: TRBD2 (6 bases). Between the trimmed V and J ends, which lost 1 base and 2 bases, there was a span of 12 bases. The CDR3 is 15 residues long. CDR1 is SGHDT, CDR2 YYEEEE, per germline. This chain's CDR3 is CASSLTPGVQETQYF. The CDR3 nucleotides read TGTGCCAGCAGCTTGACCCCGGGAGTGCAAGAGACCCAGTACTTC.

This clonotype was seen only a few times. The V and J genes are TRBV28 and TRBJ2-3; D may be TRBD1 or TRBD2 (5 bases each). Germline V CDR1 and CDR2: MDHEN, SYDVKM. CDR3 length: 12 amino acids. V shed 6 bases and J shed 9 bases, with 13 bases lying between them. CDR3 sequence: CASSLRGATQYF. CDR3 nucleotides: TGTGCCAGCAGCCTCCGGGGCGCCACGCAGTATTTT. The full variable domain, its missing parts supplied by reference TRBV28 and TRBJ2-3, is DVKVTQSSRYLVKRTGEKVFLECVQDMDHENMFWYRQDPGLGLRLIYFSYDVKMKEKGDIPEGYSVSREKKERFSLILESASTNQTSMYLCASSLRGATQYFGPGTRLTVL.

This clonotype has more than one count but fewer than ten. The chain links TRBV20-1 to TRBJ2-3, with no clear D. Trimming took off 3 bases at V and 6 bases at J, with 7 bases between the two ends. Looked up from germline, CDR1 is DFQATT and CDR2 is SNEGSKA (reference sequence). The CDR3 consists of 11 residues. This CDR3 reads CSASRRDTQYF. The CDR3 region has the DNA TGCAGTGCTAGTAGGCGGGATACGCAGTATTTT.

This clonotype was recorded a few times. V and J are TRBV7-9 and TRBJ2-7, with D unclear. Germline V gene data show CDR1 as SEHNR and CDR2 as FQNEAQ (reference sequence). Trimming cost V 5 bases and J 3 bases, with 11 bases left between them. CDR3 size: 13 residues. CDR3 sequence (DNA): TGTGCCAGCAGCGCTATGCTACTCTACGAGCAGTACTTC. Encoded protein: CASSAMLLYEQYF. Full variable domain (remainder filled in from reference TRBV7-9 and TRBJ2-7): DTGVSQNPRHKITKRGQNVTFRCDPISEHNRLYWYRQTLGQGPEFLTYFQNEAQLEKSRLLSDRFSAERPKGSFSTLEIQRTEQGDSAMYLCASSAMLLYEQYFGPGTRLTVT.

This clonotype came up a few times. This chain connects TRBV12-3 or TRBV12-4 to TRBJ2-2; D remains unclear. This CDR3 has 12 residues. Trimming pared 7 bases from V and 7 bases from J, leaving 10 bases between. CDR3 in DNA: TGTGCCAGCACCCTAAAAGGCGGGGAGCTGTTTTTT. Translation: CASTLKGGELFF.

The genes are TRBV11-1 and TRBJ1-2; D is unresolved. The CDR3 covers 14 residues. V shed 5 bases and J shed 3 bases, with 13 bases lying between them. The germline V gene has CDR1 SGHAT and CDR2 FQDESV (reference sequence). CDR3 amino acids: CASSPRGHDYGYTF. The CDR3 DNA is TGTGCCAGCAGCCCCCGAGGGCATGACTATGGCTACACCTTC.

On this clonotype: This may be a read error, as it is one base from a much larger clone. V usage is TRBV12-3 or TRBV12-4 and J usage is TRBJ1-1; tentatively, D is TRBD1 (5 bases). The CDR3 covers 14 residues. In DNA form, the CDR3 reads TGTGCCAGCAGTTTGGGGGTCATGAACACTGAAGCTTTATTT. Translated: CASSLGVMNTEALF.

The chain combines TRBV6-5 with TRBJ1-6; 7 nucleotides align to TRBD1. The CDR3 covers 19 residues. In germline, CDR1 is MNHEY, CDR2 SVGAGI. Germline trimming cut 4 bases from V and 0 bases from J; bases unmatched to any gene: 12. The CDR3 sequence is CASSSTGSGRASYNSPLHF. Here the CDR3 DNA reads TGTGCCAGCAGTTCGACAGGGAGCGGGAGGGCCTCCTATAATTCACCCCTCCACTTT.

The J gene is TRBJ1-6, the V gene TRBV18; D remains ambiguous. Germline V lookup: CDR1 KGHSH, CDR2 LQKENI. The CDR3 consists of 13 residues. V was pared by 2 bases and J by 5 bases, with 4 bases between. The CDR3 nucleotides are TGTGCCAGCTCACCAACGGATAATTCACCCCTCCACTTT. This translates into CASSPTDNSPLHF.

The chain joins TRBV7-2 to TRBJ1-1; D is undetermined. The germline V and J ends were trimmed by 7 bases and 1 base, with 16 bases remaining between them. The CDR3 is 15 residues long. The germline V gene has CDR1 SGHTA and CDR2 FQGNSA. CDR3 region: CASTFPSTGNTEAFF. DNA of the CDR3: TGTGCCAGCACCTTCCCCTCGACGGGGAACACTGAAGCTTTCTTT.

The genes are TRBV29-1 and TRBJ1-1; 12 nucleotides match TRBD1. Per germline, CDR1 SQVTM and CDR2 ANQGSEA. After removal of 6 bases from V and 11 bases from J, the junction contained 7 bases not matched to a gene. The CDR3 has 12 residues. In DNA form, the CDR3 reads TGCAGCGTCCAATCGGGACAGGGGGCGGCTTTCTTT. It translates to CSVQSGQGAAFF.

This chain uses TRBV4-3 with TRBJ1-2, with D uncertain. The CDR3 runs 15 residues. Germline V gene data show CDR1 as LGHNA and CDR2 as YSLEER. The V end lost 1 base, the J end lost 3 bases, and 12 bases lay between the germline ends. The CDR3 loop reads CASSQALGSYYGYTF. The CDR3 DNA sequence: TGCGCCAGCAGCCAAGCGTTGGGATCCTACTATGGCTACACCTTC.

This clonotype was detected only a few times. The genes are TRBV12-3 or TRBV12-4 and TRBJ2-5; perhaps TRBD1 as D (6 bases). The ends were cut back, 3 bases at V and 0 bases at J, with 11 bases in the middle. The CDR3 has 15 residues. CDR3 sequence: CASSLMGHHQETQYF. The CDR3 bases are TGTGCCAGCAGTTTGATGGGACACCACCAAGAGACCCAGTACTTC.

The chain joins TRBV18 to TRBJ2-7; D is unresolved. CDR1 and CDR2 from the germline V gene are KGHSH and LQKENI. The CDR3 runs 13 residues. V dropped 9 bases and J dropped 5 bases, with 17 bases sitting between them. This chain's CDR3 is CASKPALTHEQYF. The CDR3 coding sequence is TGTGCCAGTAAGCCAGCCCTCACCCACGAGCAGTACTTC.

This clonotype appeared a single time. This chain joins TRBV5-6 and TRBJ1-1, with D perhaps TRBD1 (5 bases). The V end lost 2 bases, the J end lost 4 bases, and 12 bases lay between the germline ends. In germline, CDR1 is SGHDT, CDR2 YYEEEE. The CDR3 is 14 amino acids. The CDR3 loop reads CASSFRLQGTEAFF. The CDR3 DNA sequence: TGTGCCAGCAGCTTCAGACTTCAGGGCACTGAAGCTTTCTTT.

This clonotype was detected only once. J is TRBJ1-5 and V is TRBV28; D not certain. The CDR3 length is 14 residues. Germline CDR1 is MDHEN and CDR2 is SYDVKM. Trimming stripped 3 bases from V and 0 bases from J, with 6 bases between. CDR3 sequence (DNA): TGTGCCAGCAGTTTTAGGTCTAGCAATCAGCCCCAGCATTTT. Translating gives CASSFRSSNQPQHF.

V is TRBV12-3 or TRBV12-4 and J is TRBJ1-2; TRBD1 matches 8 bases. The CDR3 sequence is 16 residues long. Losses at the gene ends were 6 bases for V and 0 bases for J; bases not matched to a gene: 9. CDR3 in amino acids: CASSPTGVLANYGYTF. The DNA of the CDR3 is TGTGCCAGCAGCCCGACAGGGGTATTAGCTAACTATGGCTACACCTTC.

The rearrangement uses TRBV19 and TRBJ2-3; 11 bases align to TRBD2. CDR1 LNHDA and CDR2 SQIVND come from the germline V gene (reference sequence). V lost 3 bases and J lost 6; bases outside the gene matches: 5. The CDR3 runs 15 residues. CDR3 in amino acids: CASSILLAGVDTQYF. The CDR3 DNA sequence: TGTGCCAGTAGTATCTTACTAGCGGGAGTGGATACGCAGTATTTT.

The V gene is TRBV15, the J gene TRBJ2-7, with D possibly matching TRBD2 (5 bases). In germline, CDR1 is LNHNV, CDR2 YYDKDF (reference sequence). CDR3 size: 14 residues. Trimming took 8 bases from V and 0 from J, leaving 14 bases between them. CDR3 in amino acids: CATGETLSSYEQYF. As DNA, the CDR3 is TGTGCCACCGGGGAGACGCTTAGCTCCTACGAGCAGTACTTC.

Only a few counts were recorded for this clonotype. V and J are TRBV6-6 and TRBJ1-2; the D gene is possibly TRBD1 (5 bases). This CDR3 has 14 residues. V dropped 7 bases and J dropped 8 bases, with 20 bases sitting between them. Germline assignment: CDR1 MNHNY and CDR2 SVGAGI (reference sequence). The CDR3 sequence: CASIASGGTGGYTF. DNA for the CDR3: TGTGCCAGCATCGCGTCCGGGGGGACGGGCGGCTACACCTTC.

The chain uses TRBV20-1 and TRBJ1-6; D is uncertain. Germline V lookup: CDR1 DFQATT, CDR2 SNEGSKA (reference sequence). V lost 5 bases and J lost 5, with 16 bases in between. The CDR3 sequence is 15 residues long. CDR3 DNA: TGCAGTGCTCTTATTCCGGGGTTAAATAATTCACCCCTCCACTTT. It yields the protein CSALIPGLNNSPLHF.

The chain joins TRBV12-5 to TRBJ2-2; 7 bases match TRBD1. Per the germline V gene, CDR1 is LGHNT and CDR2 is FRNRAP. Trimming took 0 bases from V and 5 from J; bases not matched to a gene: 9. This CDR3 spans 17 amino acids. CDR3 DNA sequence: TGTGCTAGTGGTTTGGTAGGGGACAGTATTACTACCGGGGAGCTGTTTTTT. It encodes CASGLVGDSITTGELFF.

This rearrangement joins TRBV12-3 or TRBV12-4 to TRBJ2-3, with D perhaps assigned TRBD1 or TRBD2 (5 bases each). This CDR3 is 16 amino acids long. Trimming took off 5 bases at V and 1 base at J, with 16 bases between the two ends. The CDR3, as DNA: TGTGCCAGCAGTCCCCCCCAGGGAGCCGGCACAGATACGCAGTATTTT. Protein: CASSPPQGAGTDTQYF.

This rearrangement joins TRBV29-1 to TRBJ2-1; no definite D call. Germline assignment: CDR1 SQVTM and CDR2 ANQGSEA. This CDR3 is 10 amino acids long. V was cut by 6 bases and J by 5 bases, with 5 bases left in between. The CDR3 DNA reads as TGCAGCGTAGTCCACAATGAGCAGTTCTTC. This encodes CSVVHNEQFF.